The 21 T cell receptor beta chains below were found in one sample sequenced in a study of blood T cell repertoires in COVID-19 (dated by TCRdb to about 2020). The library was generated by the immunoSEQ multiplex PCR assay. Sourced from immuneACCESS, this table was stored by TCRdb with only in-frame sequences that have V and J called. A share of the clones is absent; for the studies checked, an unresolved V gene accounts for under half, and the remainder has no known explanation. The sample yields 45,000 to 55,000 clones; 84% were counted once. Clones ranked in the top ten supply around 4.5% of the sample. The sample taken for sequencing was peripheral blood. All receptors come from a man aged 45-60 years with active COVID-19.

The rearrangement uses TRBV5-1 and TRBJ1-2; TRBD1 aligns across 8 bases. The CDR3 is 13 amino acids. V was clipped by 9 bases and J by 4 bases; unmatched bases: 8. Germline CDR1 SGHRS, CDR2 YFSETQ. The CDR3 coding sequence is TGCGCCACTCGGACAGGGCCTCCCTATGGCTACACCTTC. It yields the protein CATRTGPPYGYTF.

This chain joins TRBV28 and TRBJ2-2; 11 nucleotides line up with TRBD2. V was clipped by 5 bases and J by 7 bases; unmatched bases: 18. CDR3 size: 19 residues. CDR1 is MDHEN, CDR2 SYDVKM, per germline. The CDR3 protein is CASSPYPSGGTLMGGELFF. For the CDR3, the DNA is TGTGCCAGCAGTCCCTATCCTAGCGGGGGGACCTTAATGGGCGGGGAGCTGTTTTTT.

V and J are TRBV3-1 (or the pseudogene TRBV3-2) and TRBJ2-5, with D uncertain. Trimming took 4 bases from V and 1 from J, leaving 10 bases between them. CDR3 length: 14 residues. Germline CDR1 LGHDT, CDR2 YNNKEL (reference sequence). DNA of the CDR3: TGTGCCAGCAGCCTCCAAAGACTCCAAGAGACCCAGTACTTC. This sequence encodes CASSLQRLQETQYF.

The chain recombines TRBV4-1 with TRBJ1-3, with TRBD1 as a possible D gene (5 bases). Germline V gene lookup returns CDR1 MGHRA and CDR2 YSYEKL. V shed 1 base and J shed 4 bases, with 14 bases lying between them. The CDR3 has 16 amino acids. CDR3: CASSQAGQGLGNTIYF. DNA of the CDR3: TGCGCCAGCAGCCAAGCAGGACAAGGTTTAGGAAACACCATATATTTT.

The chain has TRBV29-1 and TRBJ2-1; the D gene is possibly TRBD1 (5 bases). Germline CDR1 reads SQVTM; CDR2 reads ANQGSEA. Trimming left V 4 bases short and J 15 bases short, with 19 bases between. The CDR3 length is 12 residues. CDR3 sequence reads: CSVAPGFNLLFF. DNA for the CDR3: TGCAGCGTTGCTCCAGGGTTTAACTTGCTGTTCTTC.

CDR3 amino acids: CASTPGLSPNEQFF. CDR3 sequence (DNA): TGTGCCAGCACCCCGGGACTATCCCCCAATGAGCAGTTCTTC. The rearrangement joins TRBV3-1 (or the pseudogene TRBV3-2) to TRBJ2-1, with 7 bases aligning to TRBD2. Per germline, CDR1 LGHDT and CDR2 YNNKEL (reference sequence). The CDR3 loop spans 14 amino acids. V lost 7 bases and J lost 6; bases outside the gene matches: 9.

The chain uses TRBV7-2 and TRBJ1-2; 7 nucleotides align to TRBD1. Germline V gene lookup returns CDR1 SGHTA and CDR2 FQGNSA. This CDR3 comprises 13 residues. The V segment lost 5 bases and the J segment 8 bases; nucleotides outside the gene matches: 8. In nucleotides, the CDR3 is TGTGCCAGCAGCCGCAGCCAGGGGGACGGCTACACCTTC. Its translation is CASSRSQGDGYTF.

The chain employs TRBV5-1 and TRBJ2-7, with D perhaps TRBD1 (7 bases). The germline V gene has CDR1 SGHRS and CDR2 YFSETQ. V shed 2 bases and J shed 7 bases, with 19 bases lying between them. The length of the CDR3 is 15 residues. Here the CDR3 reads CASSFWTGGSAEQYF. The CDR3 DNA reads TGCGCCAGCAGCTTTTGGACAGGAGGGTCCGCGGAGCAGTACTTC.

The rearrangement joins TRBV5-1 to TRBJ1-5; 10 bases are a match to TRBD1. The trim removed 4 bases at V and 6 bases at J, leaving 7 bases unmatched. The CDR3 loop spans 15 amino acids. Germline assignment: CDR1 SGHRS and CDR2 YFSETQ. The CDR3 DNA follows: TGCGCCAGCAGCAAGACAGGGGGCGCAGGTCAGCCCCAGCATTTT. This sequence encodes CASSKTGGAGQPQHF.

The gene calls are TRBV28 and TRBJ1-4; maybe TRBD1 (5 bases). CDR1 is MDHEN and CDR2 is SYDVKM in the germline V gene. V lost 6 bases and J 6 bases, leaving 26 bases between the germline ends. The CDR3 is made up of 18 amino acids. The chain's CDR3 is CASSRGGSDLLRYEKLFF. CDR3 bases: TGTGCCAGCAGCCGGGGGGGATCCGACCTCCTTAGATATGAAAAACTGTTTTTT. Combining the CDR3 with reference TRBV28 and TRBJ1-4 gives the whole variable domain DVKVTQSSRYLVKRTGEKVFLECVQDMDHENMFWYRQDPGLGLRLIYFSYDVKMKEKGDIPEGYSVSREKKERFSLILESASTNQTSMYLCASSRGGSDLLRYEKLFFGSGTQLSVL.

The rearrangement links TRBV7-9 to TRBJ2-5, with D perhaps TRBD1 (5 bases). The V end was cut by 5 bases, the J end by 1 base, with 11 bases between. In germline, CDR1 is SEHNR, CDR2 FQNEAQ (reference sequence). The length of the CDR3 is 14 residues. The CDR3 DNA sequence: TGTGCCAGCAGCCATCGGACAAGCCAAGAGACCCAGTACTTC. Its protein product is CASSHRTSQETQYF.

The J gene is TRBJ2-3, the V gene TRBV6-5; perhaps TRBD1 as D (5 bases). V lost 4 bases and J lost 0, with 11 bases in between. CDR3 size: 15 residues. The germline V gene encodes CDR1 MNHEY and CDR2 SVGAGI. The DNA of the CDR3 is TGTGCCAGCAGTTTTCTTAGGGGTAGCACAGATACGCAGTATTTT. The encoded protein is CASSFLRGSTDTQYF.

The chain employs TRBV7-2 and TRBJ2-4, with 8 positions matching TRBD1. CDR3 length equals 17 residues. From germline, CDR1 is SGHTA and CDR2 FQGNSA. The J segment lost 0 bases and the V segment lost 0 bases, leaving 4 bases of the junction unmatched. The DNA for the CDR3 is TGTGCCAGCAGCTTAGCGGGGACAGGTCTAGCCAAAAACATTCAGTACTTC. As protein: CASSLAGTGLAKNIQYF.

J is TRBJ2-1 and V is TRBV7-2, with a tentative D call TRBD1 (6 bases). CDR1 SGHTA and CDR2 FQGNSA come from the germline V gene. Trimming took off 4 bases at V and 7 bases at J, with 11 bases between the two ends. The CDR3 sequence is 13 residues long. The CDR3, as DNA: TGTGCCAGCAGCTCACAGGGATGGAATGAGCAGTTCTTC. Translating gives CASSSQGWNEQFF.

The rearrangement uses TRBV4-1 and TRBJ1-2; D remains ambiguous. V gave up 0 bases and J gave up 10 bases, with 15 bases separating them. Germline-derived CDR1 and CDR2 are MGHRA and YSYEKL. The CDR3 runs to 14 residues. The CDR3 coding sequence is TGCGCCAGCAGCCAAGATCCGGATAGCCCCCTCTACACCTTC. It translates to CASSQDPDSPLYTF.

The chain has TRBV11-2 and TRBJ2-7; weak D call: TRBD2 (6 bases). Per the germline V gene, CDR1 is SGHAT and CDR2 is FQNNGV. V lost 1 base and J lost 3, with 13 bases in between. The CDR3 sequence is 15 residues long. The CDR3 DNA reads as TGTGCCAGCAGCTTAGGATCGGCGGGAATCTACGAGCAGTACTTC. It translates to CASSLGSAGIYEQYF.

The gene calls are TRBV4-2 and TRBJ2-3, with 7 bases that match TRBD1. The CDR3 length is 13 residues. V lost 1 base to trimming and J lost 5 bases; unmatched junction nucleotides: 0. Germline loops: CDR1 LGHNA, CDR2 YNFKEQ. The CDR3 DNA reads TGTGCCAGCAGCCAAGGGGACAGAGATACGCAGTATTTT. Amino acids: CASSQGDRDTQYF.

The DNA for the CDR3 is TGTGCCAGCAGCCAGCTAGCGGGGGGCAACGGCTACACCTTC. Encoded protein: CASSQLAGGNGYTF. The chain carries TRBV3-1 (or the pseudogene TRBV3-2) and TRBJ1-2; possible D gene TRBD1, 6 bases. V gave up 3 bases and J gave up 8 bases, with 16 bases separating them. CDR1 is LGHDT and CDR2 is YNNKEL in the germline V gene (reference sequence). This CDR3 comprises 14 residues.

The V gene is TRBV9, the J gene TRBJ1-1; maybe TRBD1 (6 bases). This CDR3 is 14 amino acids long. CDR1 SGDLS and CDR2 YYNGEE come from the germline V gene. V was shortened by 2 bases and J by 4 bases, with 12 bases between the two germline ends. CDR3 in amino acids: CASSVRGMGTEAFF. In DNA, the CDR3 is TGTGCCAGCAGCGTGAGGGGGATGGGCACTGAAGCTTTCTTT.

The V and J genes are TRBV19 and TRBJ1-2, with 7 bases matching TRBD1. The CDR3 sequence is 17 residues long. Germline V gives CDR1 LNHDA, CDR2 SQIVND (reference sequence). J was trimmed by 0 bases and V by 4 bases; bases with no gene match: 11. The CDR3 sequence is CASSSWTGLLANYGYTF. The CDR3 DNA sequence: TGTGCCAGTAGTAGCTGGACAGGCCTGCTAGCTAACTATGGCTACACCTTC.

The rearrangement joins TRBV7-9 to TRBJ1-4, with D possibly being TRBD1 (5 bases). V was clipped by 3 bases and J by 7 bases, with 12 bases between them. The CDR3 is 14 amino acids. Germline CDR1 SEHNR, CDR2 FQNEAQ (reference sequence). CDR3 nucleotide sequence: TGTGCCAGCAGCTTTCCCCAGGGCGGTGAAAAACTGTTTTTT. Its translation is CASSFPQGGEKLFF. Variable domain in full (rest from reference TRBV7-9 and TRBJ1-4): DTGVSQNPRHKITKRGQNVTFRCDPISEHNRLYWYRQTLGQGPEFLTYFQNEAQLEKSRLLSDRFSAERPKGSFSTLEIQRTEQGDSAMYLCASSFPQGGEKLFFGSGTQLSVL.